The clone carrying this TCR beta chain occurred a few times. V lost 1 base to trimming and J lost 8 bases; unmatched junction nucleotides: 7. Germline V CDR1 and CDR2: SGHTA, FQGNSA. The length of the CDR3 is 15 residues. The table came from immunoSEQ multiplex PCR; TCRdb's copy has only in-frame clones and leaves some out. The sample lists about 85,000 clones; approximately 83% were seen once. This entry belongs to a study of OX40 agonist ivuxolimab in advanced cancers. On the study more broadly: The study enrolled dose-escalation patients with hepatocellular carcinoma, melanoma, renal cell or head and neck cancer.

This material consisted of CD4+ or CD8+ T cells sorted from blood, taken in a trial of the OX40 agonist ivuxolimab. The V gene is TRBV7-2, the J gene TRBJ1-2; the match to TRBD1 covers 10 bases. This receptor was identified in an adult with an advanced solid tumor such as melanoma, head and neck, liver or kidney cancer. The CDR3 DNA sequence: TGTGCCAGCAGCTTAGAAGGGACAGGGGTGCGCGGCTACACCTTC. Amino acid sequence: CASSLEGTGVRGYTF.